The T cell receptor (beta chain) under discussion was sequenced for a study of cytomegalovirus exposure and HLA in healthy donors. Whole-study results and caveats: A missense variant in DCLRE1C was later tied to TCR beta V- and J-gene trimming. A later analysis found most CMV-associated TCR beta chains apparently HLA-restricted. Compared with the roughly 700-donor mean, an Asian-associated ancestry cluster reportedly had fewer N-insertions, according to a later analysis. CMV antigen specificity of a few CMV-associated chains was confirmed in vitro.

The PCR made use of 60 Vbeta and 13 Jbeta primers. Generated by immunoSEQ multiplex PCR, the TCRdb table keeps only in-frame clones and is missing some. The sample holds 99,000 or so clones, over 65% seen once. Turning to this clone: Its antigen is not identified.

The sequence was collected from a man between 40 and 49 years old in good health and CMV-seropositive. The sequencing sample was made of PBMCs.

DNA for the CDR3: TGTGCCAGCCGTTTTAACAGGGGTTCGGAGACCCAGTACTTC. Translating gives CASRFNRGSETQYF. The chain has TRBV7-2 and TRBJ2-5, with TRBD1 matching 7 bases. Germline V gives CDR1 SGHTA, CDR2 FQGNSA. The CDR3 spans 14 residues. Unmatched junction bases numbered 11, after V lost 8 bases and J lost 5 bases. Filled out from reference TRBV7-2 and TRBJ2-5, the complete variable domain reads GAGVSQSPSNKVTEKGKDVELRCDPISGHTALYWYRQSLGQGLEFLIYFQGNSAPDKSGLPSDRFSAERTGGSVSTLTIQRTQQEDSAVYLCASRFNRGSETQYFGPGTRLLVL.